This TCR beta chain was documented in a study of T-cell reconstitution after alpha-beta-depleted transplantation in children. Trimming removed 6 bases at V and 4 bases at J, with 9 bases between. The germline CDR1 and CDR2 sequences are MNHEY and SMNVEV (reference sequence). There are 12 residues in the CDR3. Construction of the TCRbeta library involved unique molecular identifiers. TCRdb ran MiXCR on the PCR reads and lists one entry per CDR3 protein. The sample gives about a million distinct CDR3 sequences, about 29% of which show up once; roughly 27% is in the top ten. Findings of the study overall: Day-60 TCRbeta diversity that was high in some patients was derived from surviving recipient T cells and thymic progenitors. T-cell numbers and diversity one year post-transplant derived largely from freshly generated T cells. About two months after transplant, alpha-beta T cells reportedly came from several hundred expanded graft clones.

The table lists this clonotype with many counts. Antigen specificity is unknown. The input for sequencing was PBMCs, mostly from graft donor cells, taken 360 days after TCRalphabeta/CD19-depleted stem cell transplant. The receptor was derived from a boy under two years old who had a stem cell transplant for SCID, so the T cells may come from the graft donor. The V gene is TRBV27, the J gene TRBJ1-1; D possibly corresponds to TRBD1 (5 bases). For the CDR3, the DNA is TGTGCCAGCAGCAGGGTGGGCACTGAAGCTTTCTTT. Protein sequence: CASSRVGTEAFF.